This T cell receptor (beta chain) appears in the sequencing data of a study of CD8+CD57+ T cells in acquired aplastic anemia. The length of the CDR3 is 14 residues. With V trimmed by 5 bases and J by 3 bases, 3 bases remained unmatched. CDR1 is SGHNT and CDR2 is YENEEA in the germline V gene. This clonotype was seen at least ten times. Its antigen is as yet unknown. All patients picked for sequencing had shown, by flow cytometry, an expansion of CD8+CD57+ cells. Genomic DNA provided the template from which TCR beta VDJ and CDR3 profiles were obtained. TCRdb independently ran MiXCR on the reads; one entry per CDR3 protein. The table lists under 250,000 distinct CDR3 sequences, about 62% of them singletons. Study findings and constraints: Patients and controls shared around 30 CD8+ CDR3 sequences.

V is TRBV11-3 and J is TRBJ2-1, with 8 bases matching TRBD2. Material: sorted CD4+, CD8+, or CD8+CD57+ T cells (not recorded which) from PBMCs. The sequence was obtained from a human donor with aplastic anemia. The CDR3: CASSDSGVYNEQFF. For the CDR3, the DNA is TGTGCCAGCAGCGATAGCGGGGTCTACAATGAGCAGTTCTTC.